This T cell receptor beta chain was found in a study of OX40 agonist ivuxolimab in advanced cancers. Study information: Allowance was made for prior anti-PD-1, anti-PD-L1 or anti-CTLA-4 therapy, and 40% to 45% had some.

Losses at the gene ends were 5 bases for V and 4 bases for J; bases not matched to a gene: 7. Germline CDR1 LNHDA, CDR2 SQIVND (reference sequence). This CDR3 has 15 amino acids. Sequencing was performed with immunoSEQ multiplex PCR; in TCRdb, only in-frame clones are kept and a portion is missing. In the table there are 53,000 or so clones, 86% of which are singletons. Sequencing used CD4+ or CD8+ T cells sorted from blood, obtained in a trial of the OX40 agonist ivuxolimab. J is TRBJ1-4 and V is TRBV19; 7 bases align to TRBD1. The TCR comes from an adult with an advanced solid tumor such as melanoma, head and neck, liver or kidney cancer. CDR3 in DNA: TGTGCCAGTAGTTCGGGACAGCAATTTAATGAAAAACTGTTTTTT. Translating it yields CASSSGQQFNEKLFF.